The 4 T cell receptor beta chains reported below all come from one sample, sequenced in a study of beta chain features in type 1 diabetes (dated by TCRdb to 2016 to 2019). The method was the immunoSEQ multiplex PCR assay. The entire amount of isolated RNA was reverse transcribed using the High Capacity cDNA Reverse Transcription Kit, so the sequenced TCRB transcripts were expressed ones. TCRdb took over this immuneACCESS table, retaining in-frame rearrangements with V and J assigned. Such tables are incomplete; in checked studies, under half of the missing clones stem from an unresolved V gene, and the remainder is unexplained. In all, the sample holds under 950,000 clones, and roughly 16% of those were seen once. 0.023% of the sample rests with the top ten. The sample comprised naive CD4+ T cells from blood. This specimen's cell subset or site label, interpreted: true naive CD4+ T cells. The receptors were gathered from a woman younger than 30 in good health.

The rearrangement uses TRBV7-9 and TRBJ1-2; D might be TRBD1 (5 bases). Trimming removed 3 bases at V and 4 bases at J, with 9 bases between. The germline gives CDR1 SEHNR, CDR2 FQNEAQ (reference sequence). There are 13 residues in the CDR3. The CDR3 loop reads CASSFGGTYGYTF. The CDR3 DNA reads as TGTGCCAGCAGCTTCGGGGGTACCTATGGCTACACCTTC.

The chain is built from TRBV28 and TRBJ2-7; TRBD1 matches at 9 bases. The V gene's germline CDR1 is MDHEN and CDR2 SYDVKM. The CDR3 contains 18 residues. V was pared by 10 bases and J by 4 bases, with 23 bases of the junction left unmatched. In DNA, the CDR3 is TGTGCCACCGACATAGCAGGGTATCCGAAGGACAGGGGTTACGAGCAGTACTTC. This sequence encodes CATDIAGYPKDRGYEQYF.

Remarks on this clone: At the DNA level, this CDR3 is encoded by other sequences in the same sample as well. The J gene is TRBJ2-5, the V gene TRBV7-2, with D possibly being TRBD1 (6 bases). Per germline, CDR1 SGHTA and CDR2 FQGNSA. The CDR3 extends over 14 amino acids. V lost 0 bases, J lost 2 bases, and 7 bases lay in between. CDR3: CASSLARGQETQYF. In nucleotides, the CDR3 is TGTGCCAGCAGCTTAGCAAGGGGGCAAGAGACCCAGTACTTC.

The CDR3 region has the DNA TGTGCCAGCAGTTACCTTAGGACAGATACGCAGTATTTT. Its protein is CASSYLRTDTQYF. The chain carries TRBV27 and TRBJ2-3; no definite D call. CDR3 size: 13 residues. The V end lost 4 bases, the J end lost 3 bases, and 8 bases lay between the germline ends. Germline assignment: CDR1 MNHEY and CDR2 SMNVEV (reference sequence).